This TCR beta chain was sequenced during a study of blood T cell repertoires in COVID-19. Study information: Acute and convalescent COVID-19 samples came from the United States, Italy and Spain.

The cohort comprised adults aged 18 to 89 years residing in about two dozen US areas. Participants' own reports of clinical history determined their cohort assignment. This CDR3 is built from 13 residues. From germline, CDR1 is SGHAT and CDR2 FQNNGV. Trimming took off 4 bases at V and 4 bases at J, with 10 bases between the two ends. This clone was counted once. Authors' methods: Reference gene primer amplification gave estimated nucleated cell counts. The data were produced by immunoSEQ multiplex PCR, yet TCRdb's version contains in-frame clones alone and is incomplete. V and J calls and clone size come straight from that table; D and trimming were deduced from the DNA. The sample shows roughly 430,000 clones, approximately 91% of them seen only once.

The gene calls are TRBV11-2 and TRBJ2-5; D gene unclear. Material: PBMCs or T cells enriched from blood (not recorded which). The source of this sequence is a woman aged 40 to 50 with acute COVID-19. CDR3 sequence reads: CASSWAVGETQYF. As DNA, the CDR3 is TGTGCCAGCAGCTGGGCAGTTGGAGAGACCCAGTACTTC.